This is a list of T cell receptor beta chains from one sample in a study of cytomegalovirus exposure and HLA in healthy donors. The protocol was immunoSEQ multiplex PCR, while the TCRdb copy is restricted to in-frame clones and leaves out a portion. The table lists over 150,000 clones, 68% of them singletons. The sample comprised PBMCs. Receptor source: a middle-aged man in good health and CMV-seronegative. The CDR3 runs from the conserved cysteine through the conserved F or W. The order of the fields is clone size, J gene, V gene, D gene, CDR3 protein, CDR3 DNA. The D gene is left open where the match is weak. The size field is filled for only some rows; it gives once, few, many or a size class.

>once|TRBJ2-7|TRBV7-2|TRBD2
CASSVQAGGQYEQYF
TGTGCCAGCAGCGTTCAAGCGGGGGGGCAATACGAGCAGTACTTC
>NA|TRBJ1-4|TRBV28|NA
CASSFHSGLYNEKLFF
TGTGCCAGCAGTTTTCACTCGGGTCTCTATAATGAAAAACTGTTTTTT
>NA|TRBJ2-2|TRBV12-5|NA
CASGSGQTNTGELFF
TGTGCTAGTGGTTCAGGACAGACGAACACCGGGGAGCTGTTTTTT
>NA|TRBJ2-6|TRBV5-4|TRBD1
CASSSTGGSGANVLTF
TGTGCCAGCAGTTCCACAGGGGGCTCTGGGGCCAACGTCCTGACTTTC
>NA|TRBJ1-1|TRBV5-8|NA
CASSLAGGRLTEAFF
TGTGCCAGCAGCTTGGCTGGGGGCAGGCTCACTGAAGCTTTCTTT
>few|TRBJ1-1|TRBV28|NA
CASSLRPGQRNTEAFF
TGTGCCAGCAGTTTAAGGCCTGGACAGAGGAACACTGAAGCTTTCTTT
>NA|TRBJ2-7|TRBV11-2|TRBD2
CASGTTSGGIYEQYF
TGTGCCAGCGGCACAACTAGCGGGGGGATCTACGAGCAGTACTTC
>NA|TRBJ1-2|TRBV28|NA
CASSESGTPKSNYGYTF
TGTGCCAGCAGCGAATCCGGGACACCAAAGAGTAACTATGGCTACACCTTC
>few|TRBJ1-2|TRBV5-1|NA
CASSLESVNYGYTF
TGCGCCAGCAGCTTGGAATCGGTAAACTATGGCTACACCTTC
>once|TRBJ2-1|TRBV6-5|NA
CASSSPVADSYNEQFF
TGTGCCAGCAGTTCTCCCGTGGCGGACTCCTACAATGAGCAGTTCTTC
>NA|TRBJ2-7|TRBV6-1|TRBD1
CASRRQGPSSYEQYF
TGTGCCAGCAGACGACAGGGGCCGAGCTCCTACGAGCAGTACTTC
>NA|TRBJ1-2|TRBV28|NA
CASTPRGGPNYGYTF
TGTGCCAGCACCCCCCGGGGGGGGCCTAACTATGGCTACACCTTC
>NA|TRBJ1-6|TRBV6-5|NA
CASSYGRGNSPLHF
TGTGCCAGCAGTTACGGTAGGGGTAATTCACCCCTCCACTTT
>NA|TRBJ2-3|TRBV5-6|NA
CASSLSLRSSTDTQYF
TGTGCCAGCAGCTTGAGTCTACGGTCTAGCACAGATACGCAGTATTTT
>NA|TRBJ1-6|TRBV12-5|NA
CASALSQGNSPLHF
TGTGCTAGTGCTTTAAGTCAGGGTAATTCACCCCTCCACTTT
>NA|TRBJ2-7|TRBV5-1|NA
CASSLVEGAYEQYF
TGCGCCAGCAGCTTGGTGGAGGGTGCCTACGAGCAGTACTTC
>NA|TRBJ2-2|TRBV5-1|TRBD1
CASSARTGDTGELFF
TGCGCCAGCAGCGCTAGGACAGGGGACACCGGGGAGTTGTTTTTT
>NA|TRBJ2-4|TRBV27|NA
CASRPLGAGLAKNIQYF
TGTGCCAGCAGACCCCTTGGGGCAGGGTTAGCCAAAAACATTCAGTACTTC
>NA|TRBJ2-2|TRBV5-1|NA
CASSPTSRGLNTGELFF
TGCGCCAGCAGCCCCACCTCTAGGGGCCTTAACACCGGGGAGCTGTTTTTT
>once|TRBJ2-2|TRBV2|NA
CASSEVSGGTGELFF
TGTGCCAGCAGTGAAGTTTCTGGAGGGACCGGGGAGCTGTTTTTT
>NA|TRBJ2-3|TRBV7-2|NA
CASSLWAGGTDTQYF
TGTGCCAGCAGCTTATGGGCAGGGGGGACAGATACGCAGTATTTT
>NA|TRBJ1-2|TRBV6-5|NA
CASSKGQSGYTF
TGTGCCAGCAGCAAAGGACAGTCGGGCTACACCTTC
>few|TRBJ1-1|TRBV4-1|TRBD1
CASRTGRNTEAFF
TGCGCCAGCCGGACAGGAAGGAACACTGAAGCTTTCTTT
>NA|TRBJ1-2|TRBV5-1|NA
CASSLVPPDRNYGYTF
TGCGCCAGCAGCTTGGTGCCGCCTGACAGAAACTATGGCTACACCTTC
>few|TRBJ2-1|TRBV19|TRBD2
CASSTRTSGRSSYNEQFF
TGTGCCAGTAGTACCCGGACTAGCGGGCGCAGCTCCTACAATGAGCAGTTCTTC
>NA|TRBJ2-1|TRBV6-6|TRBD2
CAISSGGDYNEQFF
TGTGCCATCAGTAGCGGGGGGGATTACAATGAGCAGTTCTTC
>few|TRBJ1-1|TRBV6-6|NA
CASSYLSGGTEAFF
TGTGCCAGCAGTTACCTCTCGGGGGGTACTGAAGCTTTCTTT
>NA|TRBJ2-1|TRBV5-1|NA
CASSRGSANSYNEQFF
TGCGCCAGCAGCCGAGGGTCCGCTAACTCCTACAATGAGCAGTTCTTC
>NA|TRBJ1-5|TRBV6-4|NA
CASSDVGGLQPQHF
TGTGCCAGCAGTGACGTGGGGGGGCTTCAGCCCCAGCATTTT